Below are 18 T cell receptor beta chains sequenced from a single sample in a study of monozygotic twins with inflammatory bowel disease. Each CDR3 protein gets one entry in TCRdb, which reprocessed the 5' RACE reads and gives no DNA. Its listing shows approximately 85,000 distinct CDR3 sequences. Specimen: blood. The receptors were sampled from a human donor with ulcerative colitis or Crohn's disease, or a healthy co-twin of an affected twin (not recorded which).

The CDR3 sequence is CASSLQGQGNYGYTF. The chain is built from TRBV12-3 or TRBV12-4 and TRBJ1-2; TCRdb designates TRBD1, a call that cannot be tested without DNA. CDR3 length: 15 residues.

The rearrangement links TRBV12-3 or TRBV12-4 to TRBJ2-2; absent DNA, TCRdb's TRBD1 call cannot be checked. This CDR3 comprises 18 residues. Here the CDR3 reads CASTLMRRQGSSTGELFF.

The chain has TRBV7-9 and TRBJ2-7; TCRdb's D call, TRBD2, is unchecked because there is no DNA. CDR1 SEHNR and CDR2 FQNEAQ come from the germline V gene (reference sequence). This CDR3 is 14 amino acids long. Here the CDR3 reads CASSGLQRAYEQYF.

The chain joins TRBV9 to TRBJ2-3; TCRdb calls TRBD1, which cannot be checked without DNA. The CDR3 is made up of 17 amino acids. Per germline, CDR1 SGDLS and CDR2 YYNGEE. The CDR3 sequence: CASSVGWSGTETDTQYF.

J is TRBJ1-2 and V is TRBV20-1; the D call of TRBD1 rests on TCRdb alone, since no DNA is present to check it. Germline CDR1 reads DFQATT; CDR2 reads SNEGSKA (reference sequence). This CDR3 has 14 residues. CDR3 in amino acids: CSAREVQGADGYTF.

The chain uses TRBV10-3 and TRBJ1-1. CDR1 is ENHRY, CDR2 SYGVKD, per germline. The CDR3 runs to 13 residues. This CDR3 reads CAISEMGNTEAFF.

The chain uses TRBV6-1 and TRBJ2-7. Looked up from germline, CDR1 is MNHNS and CDR2 is SASEGT. There are 15 residues in the CDR3. This CDR3 is CASSEYHRGSYEQYF.

The V gene is TRBV5-1, the J gene TRBJ2-7. CDR3 size: 14 residues. Germline V gene sequence: CDR1 SGHRS, CDR2 YFSETQ. Here the CDR3 reads CASSLAGRTYEQYF.

The chain's CDR3 is CLDPGPLYEQYF. The gene calls are TRBV20-1 and TRBJ2-7; TCRdb designates TRBD1, a call that cannot be tested without DNA. This CDR3 is built from 12 residues. Germline assignment: CDR1 DFQATT and CDR2 SNEGSKA (reference sequence).

The V and J genes are TRBV7-9 and TRBJ2-2; TCRdb selects TRBD1, and the lack of DNA leaves this call unchecked. This CDR3 comprises 17 residues. Germline V lookup: CDR1 SEHNR, CDR2 FQNEAQ (reference sequence). This chain's CDR3 is CASSPVTGQRPSWELFF.

This chain's CDR3 is CASSPGTGGDEQYF. The chain joins TRBV5-1 to TRBJ2-7; as DNA is missing, the TRBD1 call by TCRdb cannot be tested. CDR3 length: 14 residues. Germline CDR1 SGHRS, CDR2 YFSETQ.

CDR3 in amino acids: CSVSPAGVNTGELFF. The chain recombines TRBV29-1 with TRBJ2-2. Germline V CDR1 and CDR2: SQVTM, ANQGSEA. The CDR3 spans 15 residues.

The chain is built from TRBV20-1 and TRBJ2-5; with no DNA, the TCRdb D assignment of TRBD2 cannot be verified. The CDR3 consists of 17 residues. Germline V gives CDR1 DFQATT, CDR2 SNEGSKA (reference sequence). The CDR3 spells CSAFPLAVALQTETQYF.

The chain uses TRBV20-1 and TRBJ1-4; TCRdb lists TRBD1, though no DNA is available to test this call. CDR1 and CDR2 (germline): DFQATT, SNEGSKA (reference sequence). CDR3 size: 13 residues. CDR3 region: CSAREGGDEKLFF.

V is TRBV5-6 and J is TRBJ2-3; there is no DNA to check the TCRdb D call of TRBD1. The CDR3 covers 15 residues. Per the germline V gene, CDR1 is SGHDT and CDR2 is YYEEEE. The CDR3 loop is CASSTGDRLTDTQYF. Full variable domain (remainder filled in from reference TRBV5-6 and TRBJ2-3): DAGVTQSPTHLIKTRGQQVTLRCSPKSGHDTVSWYQQALGQGPQFIFQYYEEEERQRGNFPDRFSGHQFPNYSSELNVNALLLGDSALYLCASSTGDRLTDTQYFGPGTRLTVL.

CDR3: CASSPYGDSPLHF. The J gene is TRBJ1-6, the V gene TRBV27. The CDR3 extends over 13 amino acids. Per germline, CDR1 MNHEY and CDR2 SMNVEV (reference sequence).

The chain joins TRBV14 to TRBJ2-7; TCRdb proposes TRBD1, but this gene call is untestable without DNA. The CDR3 contains 17 residues. Germline CDR1 reads SGHDN; CDR2 reads FVKESK. CDR3 protein: CASSPLTAGAENYEQYF.

The chain couples TRBV5-1 to TRBJ1-5; the TCRdb call, TRBD1, lacks DNA for checking. CDR1 is SGHRS, CDR2 YFSETQ, per germline. CDR3 length: 15 amino acids. CDR3 sequence: CASSLAGGSNQPQHF. The variable domain in full, with the rest retrieved from reference TRBV5-1 and TRBJ1-5, is KAGVTQTPRYLIKTRGQQVTLSCSPISGHRSVSWYQQTPGQGLQFLFEYFSETQRNKGNFPGRFSGRQFSNSRSEMNVSTLELGDSALYLCASSLAGGSNQPQHFGDGTRLSIL.